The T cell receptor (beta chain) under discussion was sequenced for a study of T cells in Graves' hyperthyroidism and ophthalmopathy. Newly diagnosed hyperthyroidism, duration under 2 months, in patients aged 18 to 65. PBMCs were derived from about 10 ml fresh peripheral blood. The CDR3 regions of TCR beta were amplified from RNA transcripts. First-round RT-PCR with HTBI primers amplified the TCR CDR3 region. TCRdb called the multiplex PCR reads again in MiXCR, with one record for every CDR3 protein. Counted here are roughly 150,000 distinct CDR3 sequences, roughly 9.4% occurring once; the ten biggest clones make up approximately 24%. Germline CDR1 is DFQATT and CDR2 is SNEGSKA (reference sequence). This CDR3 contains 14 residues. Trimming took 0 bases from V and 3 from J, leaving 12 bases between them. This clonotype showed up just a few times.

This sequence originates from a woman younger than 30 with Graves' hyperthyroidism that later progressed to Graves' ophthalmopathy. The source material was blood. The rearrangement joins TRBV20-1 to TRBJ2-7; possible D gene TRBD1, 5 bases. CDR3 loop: CSARDSAGIYEQYF. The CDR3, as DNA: TGCAGTGCTAGAGATTCGGCAGGGATCTACGAGCAGTACTTC.